A selection of T cell receptor beta chains follows, all from one sample in a study of tumor-infiltrating lymphocytes in oesophageal squamous cell carcinoma. Using its own MiXCR run on the PCR reads, TCRdb lists one record per CDR3 protein. The sample has more than 3,000 distinct CDR3 sequences, less than 20% seen once. Sample: normal esophageal tissue next to the tumor. The source is a male donor with esophageal squamous cell carcinoma. Each CDR3 is given with its conserved first and last residue. The D gene is left open where the match is weak. Size is omitted from some rows. Given values are once, few, many or a class for expanded clones.

many,TRBV19,TRBJ1-1,NA,TGTGCCAGTAGTATCCGGGGGAGGGAAGCTTTCTTT,CASSIRGREAFF
many,TRBV10-3,TRBJ2-7,NA,TGTGCCATCAGTGAGGTTCGTGGGACCTCCTACGAGCAGTACTTC,CAISEVRGTSYEQYF
many,TRBV6-1,TRBJ2-1,TRBD2,TGTGCCAGCAGTCCAGGGCGGGGGGGGGACTACAATGAGCAGTTCTTC,CASSPGRGGDYNEQFF
many,TRBV11-3,TRBJ2-4,TRBD1,TGTGCCAGCAGCAAAGGGGGCTTCTCAGACATTCAGTACTTC,CASSKGGFSDIQYF
many,TRBV25-1,TRBJ2-1,TRBD2,TGTGCCAGCAGTGAAACTAGCGGCCCCTTCTCCTACAATGAGCAGTTCTTC,CASSETSGPFSYNEQFF
medium-sized,TRBV7-3,TRBJ2-2,NA,TGTGCCAGCAGCCCCACGTTGGGAGCCGGGGAGCTGTTTTTT,CASSPTLGAGELFF
many,TRBV11-1,TRBJ2-5,TRBD1,TGTGCCAGCAGACCTCAGAGGGGACAGGGAGCCACAGGAGAGACCCAGTACTTC,CASRPQRGQGATGETQYF
medium-sized,TRBV12-3/TRBV12-4,TRBJ2-3,NA,TGTGCCAGCTTAGAGGAAGATACGCAGTATTTT,CASLEEDTQYF
medium-sized,TRBV5-4,TRBJ2-3,TRBD2,TGTGCCAGCAGTAAAGCCGGGACTAGCGGGGGCGATACGCAGTATTTT,CASSKAGTSGGDTQYF
NA,TRBV6-5,TRBJ2-5,NA,TGTGCCAGCAGTTACTCAACGACTAGTAGGGAGACCCAGTACTTC,CASSYSTTSRETQYF
many,TRBV5-1,TRBJ2-2,NA,TGCGCCAGCAGGGAATCCACCGGGGAGCTGTTTTTT,CASRESTGELFF
medium-sized,TRBV12-3/TRBV12-4,TRBJ2-7,NA,TGTGCCAGCAGCAAAGGGGGACAATACTACGAGCAGTACTTC,CASSKGGQYYEQYF
few,TRBV18,TRBJ2-7,NA,TGTGCCAGCTCAACCGAACAGAGCGAGCAGTACTTC,CASSTEQSEQYF
few,TRBV4-2,TRBJ1-1,TRBD1,TGTGCCAGCAGCCACCGTGGCTGGACAGGGAACACTGAAGCTTTCTTT,CASSHRGWTGNTEAFF
NA,TRBV20-1,TRBJ2-5,NA,TGCAGTGCTAGAGTAACTGGGGGCTGGGAGACCCAGTACTTC,CSARVTGGWETQYF
NA,TRBV4-2,TRBJ1-1,NA,TGTGCCAGCAGCCAACAAGGGTTTGCGAACACTGAAGCTTTCTTT,CASSQQGFANTEAFF
NA,TRBV19,TRBJ2-7,TRBD1,TGTGCCAGTAGTTACAGACAGGGGAGACTAACCTACGAGCAGTACTTC,CASSYRQGRLTYEQYF
medium-sized,TRBV7-9,TRBJ2-3,TRBD2,TGTGCCAGCAGCTTAGGACGAGCGGGGGGGCCCACAGATACGCAGTATTTT,CASSLGRAGGPTDTQYF
many,TRBV5-4,TRBJ2-1,NA,TGTGCCAGCAGCTTGGACCTTTCCTACAATGAGCAGTTCTTC,CASSLDLSYNEQFF
medium-sized,TRBV28,TRBJ2-1,TRBD1,TGTGCCAGCAGATCCGGGACAGGGGGTTACAATGAGCAGTTCTTC,CASRSGTGGYNEQFF
many,TRBV6-2/TRBV6-3,TRBJ2-1,TRBD2,TGTGCCAGCAGTTACAGGAGCGGGGGGGCATTAGGGAATGAGCAGTTCTTC,CASSYRSGGALGNEQFF
many,TRBV6-1,TRBJ1-2,TRBD1,TGTGCCAGCAGTGAAACAGGGGGCGCTAAGTTTGGCTACACCTTC,CASSETGGAKFGYTF
NA,TRBV20-1,TRBJ1-2,NA,TGCAGTGCTCCAGAGAACTATGGCTACACCTTC,CSAPENYGYTF
NA,TRBV19,TRBJ2-7,TRBD1,TGTGCCAGTAGTACGACAGGGCTTATAAACAATGAGCAGTACTTC,CASSTTGLINNEQYF
NA,TRBV5-1,TRBJ1-5,NA,TGCGCCAGCAGCTTGGTGGCAGGACAGCCCCAGCATTTT,CASSLVAGQPQHF
many,TRBV28,TRBJ2-1,NA,TGTGCCAGCGTATCTTGGGGTAATGAGCAGTTCTTC,CASVSWGNEQFF
many,TRBV7-8,TRBJ2-3,NA,TGTGCCAGCAGCGCTAGGGGGGGGCTAAGTACAGATACGCAGTATTTT,CASSARGGLSTDTQYF
many,TRBV7-2,TRBJ1-5,NA,TGTGCCAGCAGCTTAGGCTCGGGTGGGTATCAGCCCCAGCATTTT,CASSLGSGGYQPQHF
few,TRBV7-4,TRBJ2-1,TRBD2,TGTGCCAGGAGCGTGGGACTAGTTAATGAGCAGGGCTTC,CARSVGLVNEQGF
medium-sized,TRBV7-2,TRBJ2-7,NA,TGTGCCAGCAGCTTAGGTCCCGAGCAGTACTTC,CASSLGPEQYF
many,TRBV11-2,TRBJ2-6,NA,NA,CASSLRWTINKLWLHLRF
medium-sized,TRBV7-2,TRBJ2-5,TRBD2,TGTGCCAGCAGCTTTACCGGGACTAGCGGGGCCCAGTACTTC,CASSFTGTSGAQYF
many,TRBV5-4,TRBJ2-1,TRBD2,TGTGCCAGCAGCTGGCATGCGACTAGCGGGGTAGGGAATGAGCAGTTCTTC,CASSWHATSGVGNEQFF
large,TRBV7-9,TRBJ2-2,NA,TGTGCCAGCAGCTTAGTAGCACCGAACACCGGGGAGCTGTTTTTT,CASSLVAPNTGELFF
few,TRBV2,TRBJ2-7,NA,TGTGCCAGCAGTGAATTGGGGGGTCGGTACGAGCAGTACTTC,CASSELGGRYEQYF
medium-sized,TRBV7-3,TRBJ2-1,NA,TGTGCCAGCAGCTCTCACGACAATGAGCAGTTCTTC,CASSSHDNEQFF
many,TRBV6-1,TRBJ1-2,NA,TGTGCCAGCAGTGACAGCTATGGCTACACCTTC,CASSDSYGYTF
many,TRBV6-1,TRBJ2-7,TRBD2,TGTGCCAGCAGTGACGGGCTAGCGGACTACGAGCAGTACTTC,CASSDGLADYEQYF
many,TRBV12-3/TRBV12-4,TRBJ1-4,NA,TGTGCCAGCACTACCCGGACAGAATCTAATGAAAAACTGTTTTTT,CASTTRTESNEKLFF
many,TRBV18,TRBJ2-3,TRBD1,TGTGCCAGCTCACCATCGGACAGGGGGGCGTCGGTCGATACGCAGTATTTT,CASSPSDRGASVDTQYF